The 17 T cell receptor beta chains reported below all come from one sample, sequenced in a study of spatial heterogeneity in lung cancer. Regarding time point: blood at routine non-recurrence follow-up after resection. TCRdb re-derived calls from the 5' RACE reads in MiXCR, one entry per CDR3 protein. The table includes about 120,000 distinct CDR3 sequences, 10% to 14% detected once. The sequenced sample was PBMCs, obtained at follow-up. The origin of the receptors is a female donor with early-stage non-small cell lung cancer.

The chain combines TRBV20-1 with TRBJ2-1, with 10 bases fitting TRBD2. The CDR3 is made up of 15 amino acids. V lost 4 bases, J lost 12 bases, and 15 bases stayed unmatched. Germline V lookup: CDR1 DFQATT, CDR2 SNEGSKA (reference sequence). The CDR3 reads CSATRAGGPREGQFF. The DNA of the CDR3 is TGCAGTGCTACTCGAGCGGGAGGGCCACGAGAGGGGCAGTTCTTC.

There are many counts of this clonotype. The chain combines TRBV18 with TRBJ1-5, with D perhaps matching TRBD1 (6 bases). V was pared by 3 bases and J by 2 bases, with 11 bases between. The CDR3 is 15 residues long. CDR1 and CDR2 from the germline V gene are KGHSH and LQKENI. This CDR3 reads CASSPQGFGNQPQHF. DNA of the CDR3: TGTGCCAGCTCACCTCAGGGGTTCGGCAATCAGCCCCAGCATTTT.

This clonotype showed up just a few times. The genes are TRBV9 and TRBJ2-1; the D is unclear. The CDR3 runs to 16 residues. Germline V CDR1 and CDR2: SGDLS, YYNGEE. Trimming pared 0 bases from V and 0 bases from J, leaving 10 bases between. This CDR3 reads CASSVESASSYNEQFF. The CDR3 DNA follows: TGTGCCAGCAGCGTAGAGTCTGCTAGCTCCTACAATGAGCAGTTCTTC.

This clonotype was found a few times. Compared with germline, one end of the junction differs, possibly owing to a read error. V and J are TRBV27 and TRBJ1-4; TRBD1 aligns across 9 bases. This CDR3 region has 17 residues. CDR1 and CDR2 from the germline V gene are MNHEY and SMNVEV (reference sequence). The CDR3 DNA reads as TGTGTCAGCAGCCTGACAGGGGGACGTGCAACTAATGAAAAACTGTTTTTT. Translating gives CVSSLTGGRATNEKLFF. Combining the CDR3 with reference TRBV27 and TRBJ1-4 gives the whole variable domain EAQVTQNPRYLITVTGKKLTVTCSQNMNHEYMSWYRQDPGLGLRQIYYSMNVEVTDKGDVPEGYKVSRKEKRNFPLILESPSPNQTSLYFCVSSLTGGRATNEKLFFGSGTQLSVL.

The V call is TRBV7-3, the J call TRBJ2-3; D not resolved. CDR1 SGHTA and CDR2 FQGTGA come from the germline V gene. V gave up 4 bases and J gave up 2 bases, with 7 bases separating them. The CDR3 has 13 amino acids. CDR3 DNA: TGTGCCAGCAGCTCAAGCATCACAGATACGCAGTATTTT. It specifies CASSSSITDTQYF.

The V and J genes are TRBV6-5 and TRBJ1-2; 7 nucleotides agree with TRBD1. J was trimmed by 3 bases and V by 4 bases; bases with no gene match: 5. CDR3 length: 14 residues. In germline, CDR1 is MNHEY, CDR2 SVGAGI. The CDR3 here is CASSSQGGDYGYTF. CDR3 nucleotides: TGTGCCAGCAGTTCCCAGGGGGGTGACTATGGCTACACCTTC.

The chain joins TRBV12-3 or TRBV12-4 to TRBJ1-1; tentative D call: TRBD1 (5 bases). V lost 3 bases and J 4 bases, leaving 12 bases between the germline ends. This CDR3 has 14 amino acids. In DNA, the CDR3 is TGTGCCAGCAGTTTTTCGGGGGGTCCCACTGAAGCTTTCTTT. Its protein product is CASSFSGGPTEAFF.

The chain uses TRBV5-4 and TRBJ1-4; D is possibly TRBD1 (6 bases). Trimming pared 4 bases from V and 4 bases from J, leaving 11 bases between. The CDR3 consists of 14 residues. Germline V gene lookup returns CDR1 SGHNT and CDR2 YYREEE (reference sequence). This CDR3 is CASSQGQNNEKLFF. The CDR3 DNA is TGTGCCAGCAGCCAAGGACAGAATAATGAAAAACTGTTTTTT. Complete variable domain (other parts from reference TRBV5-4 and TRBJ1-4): ETGVTQSPTHLIKTRGQQVTLRCSSQSGHNTVSWYQQALGQGPQFIFQYYREEENGRGNFPPRFSGLQFPNYSSELNVNALELDDSALYLCASSQGQNNEKLFFGSGTQLSVL.

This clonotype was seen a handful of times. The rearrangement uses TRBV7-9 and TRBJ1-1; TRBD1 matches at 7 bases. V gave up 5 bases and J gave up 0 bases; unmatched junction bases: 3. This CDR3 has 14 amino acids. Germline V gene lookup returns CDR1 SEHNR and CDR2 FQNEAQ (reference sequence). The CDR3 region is CASSKDRMNTEAFF. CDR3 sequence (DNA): TGTGCCAGCAGCAAGGACAGGATGAACACTGAAGCTTTCTTT.

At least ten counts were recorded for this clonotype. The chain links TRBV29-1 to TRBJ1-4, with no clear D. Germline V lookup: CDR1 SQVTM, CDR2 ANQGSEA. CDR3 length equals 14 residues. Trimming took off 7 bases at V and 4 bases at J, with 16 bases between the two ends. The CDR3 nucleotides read TGCAGCGGATTTTATGGGCCCTTTAATGAAAAACTGTTTTTT. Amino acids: CSGFYGPFNEKLFF.

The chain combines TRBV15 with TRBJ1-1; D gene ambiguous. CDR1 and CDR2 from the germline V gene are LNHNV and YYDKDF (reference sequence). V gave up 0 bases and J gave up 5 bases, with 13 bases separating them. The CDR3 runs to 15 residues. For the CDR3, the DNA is TGTGCCACCAGCAGAGAGGCAGCCTTATCAACTGAAGCTTTCTTT. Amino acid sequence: CATSREAALSTEAFF.

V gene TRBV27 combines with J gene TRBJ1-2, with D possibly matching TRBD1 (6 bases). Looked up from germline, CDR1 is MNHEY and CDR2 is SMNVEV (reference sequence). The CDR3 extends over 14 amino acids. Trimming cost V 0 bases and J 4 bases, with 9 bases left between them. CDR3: CASSLSRTAYGYTF. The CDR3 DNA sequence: TGTGCCAGCAGTTTATCAAGGACAGCCTATGGCTACACCTTC.

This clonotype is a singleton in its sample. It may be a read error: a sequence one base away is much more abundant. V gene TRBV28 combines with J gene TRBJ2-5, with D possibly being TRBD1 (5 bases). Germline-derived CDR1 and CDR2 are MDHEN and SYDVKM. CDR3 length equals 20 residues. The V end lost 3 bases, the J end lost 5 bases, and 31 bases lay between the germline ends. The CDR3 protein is CASSLLNPQVFSSIWETQYF. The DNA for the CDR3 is TGTGCCAGCAGTTTGCTCAACCCACAGGTTTTCTCGTCGATATGGGAGACCCAGTACTTC.

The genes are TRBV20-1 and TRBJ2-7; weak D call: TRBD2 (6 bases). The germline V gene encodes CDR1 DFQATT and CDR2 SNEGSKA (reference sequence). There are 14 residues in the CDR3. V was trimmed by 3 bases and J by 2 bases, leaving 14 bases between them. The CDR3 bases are TGCAGTGCTAGTTCCGGACGGGGGACCTACGAGCAGTACTTC. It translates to CSASSGRGTYEQYF.

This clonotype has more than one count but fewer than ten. The CDR3 coding sequence is TGTGCCAGCAGCTTAGCTCAGGGCTACAATGAGCAGTTCTTC. Protein: CASSLAQGYNEQFF. The chain is built from TRBV7-9 and TRBJ2-1; TRBD1 is a possible D gene (5 bases). The germline V and J ends were trimmed by 0 bases and 3 bases, with 6 bases remaining between them. CDR1 is SEHNR and CDR2 is FQNEAQ in the germline V gene (reference sequence). The CDR3 is made up of 14 amino acids.

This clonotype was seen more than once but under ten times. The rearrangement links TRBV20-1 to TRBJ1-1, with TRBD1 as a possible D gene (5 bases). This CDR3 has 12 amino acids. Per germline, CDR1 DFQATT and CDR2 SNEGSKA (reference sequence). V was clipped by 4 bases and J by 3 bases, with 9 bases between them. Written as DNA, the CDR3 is TGCAGTGCTATCGGGGGGGACACTGAAGCTTTCTTT. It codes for CSAIGGDTEAFF.

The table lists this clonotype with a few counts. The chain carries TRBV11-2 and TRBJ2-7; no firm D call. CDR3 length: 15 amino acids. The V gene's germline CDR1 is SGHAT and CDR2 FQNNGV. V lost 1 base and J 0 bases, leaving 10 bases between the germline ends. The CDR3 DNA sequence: TGTGCCAGCAGCTTAGCTCCAGGTAACTCCTACGAGCAGTACTTC. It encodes CASSLAPGNSYEQYF.